The entry that follows covers one T cell receptor beta chain sequence. Its antigen remains undetermined. Base qualities are missing; no much larger clone stands one base away. This sample was included in a study of blood T cell repertoires in COVID-19 (dated by TCRdb to 2020 to 2022). Regarding the complete study: Samples from collaborators originated in the United States, Italy and Spain and spanned both the acute and convalescent phases of COVID-19. The repertoires were released in a freely available public database intended as a resource for research on the immune response to SARS-CoV-2. Where available, HLA class I and class II types were taken from metadata supplied by the sample provider and were not determined by assay-based typing. The sample metadata nearly always contained a de-identified subject ID, COVID-19 status, age in years and sex. Samples were obtained from the ongoing ImmuneRACE study (first 160 participants) and from over 1,000 subjects provided by 6 global collaborators. The dataset comprised deeply sampled blood TCRbeta repertoires from subjects exposed to, actively infected with, or recovered from COVID-19. The prospective study material was composed of cDNA or gDNA derived from T cells, B-cell-depleted T cells, or PBMCs. What the work shows at the level of the full study, not this receptor alone: The amount of clinical and demographic metadata varied by source and participant and was provided uncurated.

TCRbeta CDR3 regions were amplified from genomic DNA using the immunoSEQ Assay, a bias-controlled multiplex PCR. The paper's processing steps were these. Nucleated cell counts per sample were estimated from amplification of reference gene primers within the assay. To quantify the absolute abundance of each unique TCRbeta CDR3 rearrangement, sequence reads were collapsed and filtered. Productive Simpson clonality was computed per sample as the square root of Simpson's diversity index over productive rearrangements. Drawn from immuneACCESS, this table holds only the in-frame rearrangements with V and J called that TCRdb kept. Clones are partly lost; checked studies trace under half to an unresolved V gene and leave the rest unexplained. Clonal size and the V and J genes are those of that table, whereas D and trimming came from the DNA. This sample is represented by some 97,000 clones; just over 90% of them were singletons. The biggest ten clones account for 2% to 2.5% of the sample.

The CDR3, from cysteine to phenylalanine, totals 16 residues. Of the read, only the CDR3 DNA is kept; its 48 bases are in frame from base 1. Via the germline V gene, CDR1 is SGHRS and CDR2 YFSETQ. Trimming accounts for 2 bases at V and 0 bases at J, while the number of junction bases matched to no gene is 4. Each collaborating institution followed its own protocols to collect whole blood in K2EDTA tubes. For TCRbeta analysis, collaborator samples were shipped as frozen whole blood, as isolated PBMCs, or as DNA extracted from either sample type. The specimen was peripheral blood. This clonotype originated in a man aged 45-65 years with active COVID-19. The chain uses TRBV5-1 and TRBJ2-1, and TRBD2 matches 8 of the central bases. The DNA sequence is TGCGCCAGCAGCTTTGGACTAGCATACTCCTACAATGAGCAGTTCTTC. The encoded protein is CASSFGLAYSYNEQFF.